These T cell receptor beta chains were read from a single sample in a study of T cell responses to AZD1222 COVID-19 vaccine. Assay: immunoSEQ multiplex PCR; the TCRdb copy retains only in-frame clones and omits some. The sample holds about 84,000 clones, 80% to 90% seen once. Sequenced here: peripheral blood, sampled 28 days after the second AZD1222 dose. The receptors were sampled from an adult who received the AZD1222 COVID-19 vaccine. Each CDR3 is given with its conserved first and last residue. Each record gives: clone size, D gene, J gene, V gene, CDR3 protein, CDR3 DNA. D genes are given only for firm matches. A clone size is listed for some rows: how often the clone was seen (once, few, many), or a class if it is expanded.

.	.	TRBJ2-5	TRBV6-5	CASSPWGRQETQYF	TGTGCCAGCAGTCCATGGGGGAGGCAAGAGACCCAGTACTTC
.	TRBD1	TRBJ1-6	TRBV12-3/TRBV12-4	CASSRQGGSLHF	TGTGCCAGCAGCCGACAGGGCGGATCCCTCCACTTT
.	.	TRBJ1-5	TRBV18	CASSPGGDPQPQHF	TGTGCCAGCTCACCAGGGGGGGACCCTCAGCCCCAGCATTTT
.	.	TRBJ2-7	TRBV12-3/TRBV12-4	CASSLAKSREQYF	TGTGCCAGCAGTTTAGCGAAGAGCCGCGAGCAGTACTTC
.	.	TRBJ1-1	TRBV5-1	CASSLQGGNTEAFF	TGCGCCAGCAGCCTACAGGGAGGGAACACTGAAGCTTTCTTT
.	TRBD1	TRBJ1-5	TRBV5-6	CASSFSGGRQPQHF	TGTGCCAGCAGCTTTTCAGGGGGCAGGCAGCCCCAGCATTTT
once	TRBD2	TRBJ2-2	TRBV5-4	CASSIDIAGPNTGELFF	TGTGCCAGCAGCATTGATATAGCGGGACCGAACACCGGGGAGCTGTTTTTT
.	TRBD1	TRBJ1-2	TRBV6-5	CASSYRRTGTYGYTF	TGTGCCAGCAGTTACCGGAGGACAGGGACCTATGGCTACACCTTC
.	TRBD1	TRBJ1-2	TRBV9	CASSVGQGQRHSYYGYTF	TGTGCCAGCAGCGTAGGTCAGGGACAGCGACACTCTTACTATGGCTACACCTTC
.	.	TRBJ2-5	TRBV18	CASSPSSLAWGETQYF	TGTGCCAGCTCACCGTCTTCACTAGCCTGGGGTGAGACCCAGTACTTC
.	.	TRBJ2-3	TRBV7-7	CASSLGANTDTQYF	TGTGCTAGCAGCTTAGGGGCTAACACAGATACGCAGTATTTT
once	TRBD2	TRBJ2-5	TRBV13	CASSLLAGLQYF	TGTGCCAGCAGCCTCCTAGCGGGGTTACAGTACTTC
.	.	TRBJ1-2	TRBV30	CAWSVRGRAPSLHYGYTF	TGTGCCTGGAGTGTACGGGGGAGAGCTCCCAGTTTACACTATGGCTACACCTTC
.	TRBD1	TRBJ1-4	TRBV24-1	CATGTGVNEKLFF	TGTGCCACCGGGACAGGGGTTAATGAAAAACTGTTTTTT
.	.	TRBJ2-1	TRBV9	CASSPRGTDEQFF	TGTGCCAGCAGCCCCCGAGGGACGGATGAGCAGTTCTTC
.	.	TRBJ2-2	TRBV5-4	CASSPDGGLTGELFF	TGTGCCAGCAGCCCGGACGGGGGCCTCACCGGGGAGCTGTTTTTT
.	TRBD1	TRBJ2-1	TRBV29-1	CSATGAPVWNEQFF	TGCAGCGCAACAGGGGCCCCGGTCTGGAATGAGCAGTTCTTC
.	.	TRBJ2-4	TRBV7-9	CASSDREYIQYF	TGTGCCAGCAGCGATAGGGAATACATTCAGTACTTC
few	.	TRBJ2-1	TRBV11-3	CASSDRSQVPKPEHEQFF	TGTGCCAGCAGCGATAGGTCACAGGTACCTAAACCCGAACATGAGCAGTTCTTC
.	TRBD1	TRBJ1-4	TRBV9	CASSVGQGGTNEKLFF	TGTGCCAGCAGCGTAGGCCAGGGGGGAACTAATGAAAAACTGTTTTTT
.	.	TRBJ1-5	TRBV12-3/TRBV12-4	CASTTGLGQPQHF	TGTGCCAGCACCACAGGGCTGGGGCAGCCCCAGCATTTT
.	TRBD1	TRBJ1-1	TRBV7-9	CASSLGEQGSAFF	TGTGCCAGCAGCTTAGGGGAACAGGGGTCGGCTTTCTTT
.	TRBD2	TRBJ2-2	TRBV4-1	CASSQNSGGTNTGELFF	TGCGCCAGCAGCCAAAATAGCGGGGGGACCAACACCGGGGAGCTGTTTTTT
.	TRBD2	TRBJ2-1	TRBV7-3	CASSLVSGMNEQFF	TGTGCCAGCAGCTTAGTTAGCGGGATGAATGAGCAGTTCTTC
.	TRBD1	TRBJ1-2	TRBV28	CASSLLQGAHGYTF	TGTGCCAGCAGTTTACTGCAGGGGGCACATGGCTACACCTTC
.	.	TRBJ1-2	TRBV30	CAWHGGSGGYTF	TGTGCCTGGCACGGGGGATCTGGGGGCTACACCTTC
.	TRBD1	TRBJ1-1	TRBV11-3	CASSSGTGGGRVTEAFF	TGTGCCAGCAGCTCCGGGACAGGGGGCGGGAGGGTCACTGAAGCTTTCTTT